Each of the 15 T cell receptor beta chains below was sequenced from the same sample in a study of T cell responses to AZD1222 COVID-19 vaccine (dated by TCRdb to the early 2020s). The receptor library was made with the immunoSEQ multiplex PCR assay. In TCRdb, the immuneACCESS table is reduced to in-frame sequences with V and J assigned. These tables do not hold every clone; where another copy was compared, an unresolved V gene accounts for under half, and the others remain unexplained. The table for this sample lists 70,000 to 90,000 clones; about 82% of them were counted only once. The ten largest account for more than 8.5% of the sample. Taken with the paper, the label for time point translates to: baseline before first vaccination. Sequences were derived from peripheral blood, sampled on day 0 of AZD1222 vaccination. These receptors all come from an adult in good health.

The chain is built from TRBV24-1 and TRBJ2-1, with TRBD2 matching 7 bases. The junction had 7 bases not matched to a gene; V was cut back by 2 bases and J by 7 bases. The CDR3 covers 15 residues. Per the germline V gene, CDR1 is KGHDR and CDR2 is SFDVKD. The CDR3 DNA sequence: TGTGCCACCAGTGATTCGACTAGCATCCAGAATGAGCAGTTCTTC. This sequence encodes CATSDSTSIQNEQFF.

The chain carries TRBV5-1 and TRBJ2-7, with D unclear. The germline CDR1 and CDR2 sequences are SGHRS and YFSETQ. The V gene lost 4 bases and the J gene lost 0 bases, with 11 bases spanning the gap. The CDR3 totals 14 residues. CDR3 bases: TGCGCCAGCAGCAAAGGACCGGACTCCTACGAGCAGTACTTC. Translation: CASSKGPDSYEQYF. Complete variable domain (other parts from reference TRBV5-1 and TRBJ2-7): KAGVTQTPRYLIKTRGQQVTLSCSPISGHRSVSWYQQTPGQGLQFLFEYFSETQRNKGNFPGRFSGRQFSNSRSEMNVSTLELGDSALYLCASSKGPDSYEQYFGPGTRLTVT.

V is TRBV3-1 (or the pseudogene TRBV3-2) and J is TRBJ1-1; D uncertain. The germline V gene has CDR1 LGHDT and CDR2 YNNKEL (reference sequence). The CDR3 totals 12 residues. The V end was cut by 5 bases, the J end by 4 bases, with 8 bases between. The CDR3 nucleotides are TGTGCCAGCAGCTCACTAGGCACTGAAGCTTTCTTT. Its translation: CASSSLGTEAFF.

V is TRBV18 and J is TRBJ2-7, with no clear D. V lost 6 bases, J lost 0 bases, and 15 bases lay in between. Germline V gene sequence: CDR1 KGHSH, CDR2 LQKENI. The CDR3 extends over 15 amino acids. The CDR3 region is CASSPLDGFSYEQYF. The CDR3 bases are TGTGCCAGCTCCCCGCTAGATGGATTCTCCTACGAGCAGTACTTC.

The chain couples TRBV9 to TRBJ2-5; D is unresolved. Trimming removed 0 bases at V and 5 bases at J, with 17 bases between. Germline V gives CDR1 SGDLS, CDR2 YYNGEE. The CDR3 has 16 amino acids. CDR3 bases: TGTGCCAGCAGCGTAGAACAGACAACCGGGCGGGAGACCCAGTACTTC. It encodes CASSVEQTTGRETQYF.

The chain carries TRBV7-9 and TRBJ2-2, with TRBD2 identical over 14 bases. The germline CDR1 and CDR2 sequences are SEHNR and FQNEAQ (reference sequence). The CDR3 totals 19 residues. V trimming: 3 bases; J trimming: 7 bases; junction bases outside the gene matches: 13. Written as DNA, the CDR3 is TGTGCCAGCAGCTTCGGACTAGCGGGGGGCCCCGGCGGGGACGGGGAGCTGTTTTTT. It is translated as CASSFGLAGGPGGDGELFF. The whole variable domain, remainder taken from reference TRBV7-9 and TRBJ2-2, is DTGVSQNPRHKITKRGQNVTFRCDPISEHNRLYWYRQTLGQGPEFLTYFQNEAQLEKSRLLSDRFSAERPKGSFSTLEIQRTEQGDSAMYLCASSFGLAGGPGGDGELFFGEGSRLTVL.

The chain couples TRBV19 to TRBJ2-3, with a tentative D call TRBD2 (6 bases). V lost 6 bases, J lost 4 bases, and 17 bases lay in between. The CDR3 totals 15 residues. Germline V CDR1 and CDR2: LNHDA, SQIVND (reference sequence). The CDR3 bases are TGTGCCAGTAGACGGGGCTACTCGGGGGCAGATACGCAGTATTTT. Its protein product is CASRRGYSGADTQYF.

The V call is TRBV18, the J call TRBJ1-4; D remains unclear. CDR1 and CDR2 (germline): KGHSH, LQKENI. CDR3 length equals 14 residues. Trimming left V 1 base short and J 6 bases short, with 9 bases between. CDR3 DNA: TGTGCCAGCTCACCACGGCAGAAGGATGAAAAACTGTTTTTT. This gives the protein CASSPRQKDEKLFF.

The rearrangement uses TRBV25-1 and TRBJ2-6, with D possibly matching TRBD2 (5 bases). Germline V gene data show CDR1 as MGHDK and CDR2 as SYGVNS. V shed 1 base and J shed 1 base, with 11 bases lying between them. The CDR3 contains 17 residues. The CDR3 DNA is TGTGCCAGCAGTGAATCCCATGGGAGATCTGGGGCCAACGTCCTGACTTTC. Amino acids: CASSESHGRSGANVLTF. Variable domain in full (rest from reference TRBV25-1 and TRBJ2-6): EADIYQTPRYLVIGTGKKITLECSQTMGHDKMYWYQQDPGMELHLIHYSYGVNSTEKGDLSSESTVSRIRTEHFPLTLESARPSHTSQYLCASSESHGRSGANVLTFGAGSRLTVL.

V is TRBV9 and J is TRBJ2-3; D may match TRBD1 or TRBD2 (5 bases each). V lost 4 bases, J lost 0 bases, and 9 bases lay in between. CDR1 is SGDLS and CDR2 is YYNGEE in the germline V gene. CDR3 length: 14 residues. In nucleotides, the CDR3 is TGTGCCAGCAGCCCTCGGGACAGCACAGATACGCAGTATTTT. Protein sequence: CASSPRDSTDTQYF.

In this sample, this clone turned up a few times. The rearrangement joins TRBV3-1 (or the pseudogene TRBV3-2) to TRBJ1-5; 8 bases are shared with TRBD1. After removal of 1 base from V and 2 bases from J, the junction contained 4 bases not matched to a gene. The CDR3 extends over 16 amino acids. Looked up from germline, CDR1 is LGHDT and CDR2 is YNNKEL (reference sequence). CDR3 DNA: TGTGCCAGCAGCCAAGGGGGGGGACAGGGCAATCAGCCCCAGCATTTT. It specifies CASSQGGGQGNQPQHF.

Only one count was recorded for this clone. The chain employs TRBV6-5 and TRBJ1-1, with a tentative D call TRBD1 (5 bases). The CDR3 has 14 residues. CDR1 MNHEY and CDR2 SVGAGI come from the germline V gene. The germline V and J ends were trimmed by 7 bases and 11 bases, with 23 bases remaining between them. DNA for the CDR3: TGTGCCAGCAACTCGCAGGGTAACCCAATGTATGCTTTCTTT. This sequence encodes CASNSQGNPMYAFF.

The table lists this clone with a count of one. The CDR3 loop is CASRTGGQPQHF. CDR3 nucleotides: TGTGCCAGCAGGACGGGCGGGCAGCCCCAGCATTTT. The rearrangement joins TRBV27 to TRBJ1-5, with D unclear. The CDR3 is 12 residues long. V lost 6 bases and J 7 bases, leaving 10 bases between the germline ends. CDR1 and CDR2 from the germline V gene are MNHEY and SMNVEV (reference sequence).

CDR3 amino acids: CASSLRLALGLAKNIQYF. DNA for the CDR3: TGTGCCAGCAGCTTAAGGCTAGCTTTAGGGTTGGCCAAAAACATTCAGTACTTC. The chain uses TRBV7-3 and TRBJ2-4, with a tentative D call TRBD2 (5 bases). The V and J ends lost 1 base and 1 base respectively, with 17 bases between them. The germline V gene encodes CDR1 SGHTA and CDR2 FQGTGA. The CDR3 has 18 residues. The whole variable domain, remainder taken from reference TRBV7-3 and TRBJ2-4, is GAGVSQTPSNKVTEKGKYVELRCDPISGHTALYWYRQSLGQGPEFLIYFQGTGAADDSGLPNDRFFAVRPEGSVSTLKIQRTERGDSAVYLCASSLRLALGLAKNIQYFGAGTRLSVL.

The rearrangement links TRBV2 to TRBJ2-5, with D unclear. CDR1 is SNHLY and CDR2 is FYNNEI in the germline V gene. This CDR3 has 13 residues. The V end lost 5 bases, the J end lost 5 bases, and 12 bases lay between the germline ends. CDR3 nucleotide sequence: TGTGCCAGCAGTCGTGTGAGAGGCGAGACCCAGTACTTC. As protein: CASSRVRGETQYF.